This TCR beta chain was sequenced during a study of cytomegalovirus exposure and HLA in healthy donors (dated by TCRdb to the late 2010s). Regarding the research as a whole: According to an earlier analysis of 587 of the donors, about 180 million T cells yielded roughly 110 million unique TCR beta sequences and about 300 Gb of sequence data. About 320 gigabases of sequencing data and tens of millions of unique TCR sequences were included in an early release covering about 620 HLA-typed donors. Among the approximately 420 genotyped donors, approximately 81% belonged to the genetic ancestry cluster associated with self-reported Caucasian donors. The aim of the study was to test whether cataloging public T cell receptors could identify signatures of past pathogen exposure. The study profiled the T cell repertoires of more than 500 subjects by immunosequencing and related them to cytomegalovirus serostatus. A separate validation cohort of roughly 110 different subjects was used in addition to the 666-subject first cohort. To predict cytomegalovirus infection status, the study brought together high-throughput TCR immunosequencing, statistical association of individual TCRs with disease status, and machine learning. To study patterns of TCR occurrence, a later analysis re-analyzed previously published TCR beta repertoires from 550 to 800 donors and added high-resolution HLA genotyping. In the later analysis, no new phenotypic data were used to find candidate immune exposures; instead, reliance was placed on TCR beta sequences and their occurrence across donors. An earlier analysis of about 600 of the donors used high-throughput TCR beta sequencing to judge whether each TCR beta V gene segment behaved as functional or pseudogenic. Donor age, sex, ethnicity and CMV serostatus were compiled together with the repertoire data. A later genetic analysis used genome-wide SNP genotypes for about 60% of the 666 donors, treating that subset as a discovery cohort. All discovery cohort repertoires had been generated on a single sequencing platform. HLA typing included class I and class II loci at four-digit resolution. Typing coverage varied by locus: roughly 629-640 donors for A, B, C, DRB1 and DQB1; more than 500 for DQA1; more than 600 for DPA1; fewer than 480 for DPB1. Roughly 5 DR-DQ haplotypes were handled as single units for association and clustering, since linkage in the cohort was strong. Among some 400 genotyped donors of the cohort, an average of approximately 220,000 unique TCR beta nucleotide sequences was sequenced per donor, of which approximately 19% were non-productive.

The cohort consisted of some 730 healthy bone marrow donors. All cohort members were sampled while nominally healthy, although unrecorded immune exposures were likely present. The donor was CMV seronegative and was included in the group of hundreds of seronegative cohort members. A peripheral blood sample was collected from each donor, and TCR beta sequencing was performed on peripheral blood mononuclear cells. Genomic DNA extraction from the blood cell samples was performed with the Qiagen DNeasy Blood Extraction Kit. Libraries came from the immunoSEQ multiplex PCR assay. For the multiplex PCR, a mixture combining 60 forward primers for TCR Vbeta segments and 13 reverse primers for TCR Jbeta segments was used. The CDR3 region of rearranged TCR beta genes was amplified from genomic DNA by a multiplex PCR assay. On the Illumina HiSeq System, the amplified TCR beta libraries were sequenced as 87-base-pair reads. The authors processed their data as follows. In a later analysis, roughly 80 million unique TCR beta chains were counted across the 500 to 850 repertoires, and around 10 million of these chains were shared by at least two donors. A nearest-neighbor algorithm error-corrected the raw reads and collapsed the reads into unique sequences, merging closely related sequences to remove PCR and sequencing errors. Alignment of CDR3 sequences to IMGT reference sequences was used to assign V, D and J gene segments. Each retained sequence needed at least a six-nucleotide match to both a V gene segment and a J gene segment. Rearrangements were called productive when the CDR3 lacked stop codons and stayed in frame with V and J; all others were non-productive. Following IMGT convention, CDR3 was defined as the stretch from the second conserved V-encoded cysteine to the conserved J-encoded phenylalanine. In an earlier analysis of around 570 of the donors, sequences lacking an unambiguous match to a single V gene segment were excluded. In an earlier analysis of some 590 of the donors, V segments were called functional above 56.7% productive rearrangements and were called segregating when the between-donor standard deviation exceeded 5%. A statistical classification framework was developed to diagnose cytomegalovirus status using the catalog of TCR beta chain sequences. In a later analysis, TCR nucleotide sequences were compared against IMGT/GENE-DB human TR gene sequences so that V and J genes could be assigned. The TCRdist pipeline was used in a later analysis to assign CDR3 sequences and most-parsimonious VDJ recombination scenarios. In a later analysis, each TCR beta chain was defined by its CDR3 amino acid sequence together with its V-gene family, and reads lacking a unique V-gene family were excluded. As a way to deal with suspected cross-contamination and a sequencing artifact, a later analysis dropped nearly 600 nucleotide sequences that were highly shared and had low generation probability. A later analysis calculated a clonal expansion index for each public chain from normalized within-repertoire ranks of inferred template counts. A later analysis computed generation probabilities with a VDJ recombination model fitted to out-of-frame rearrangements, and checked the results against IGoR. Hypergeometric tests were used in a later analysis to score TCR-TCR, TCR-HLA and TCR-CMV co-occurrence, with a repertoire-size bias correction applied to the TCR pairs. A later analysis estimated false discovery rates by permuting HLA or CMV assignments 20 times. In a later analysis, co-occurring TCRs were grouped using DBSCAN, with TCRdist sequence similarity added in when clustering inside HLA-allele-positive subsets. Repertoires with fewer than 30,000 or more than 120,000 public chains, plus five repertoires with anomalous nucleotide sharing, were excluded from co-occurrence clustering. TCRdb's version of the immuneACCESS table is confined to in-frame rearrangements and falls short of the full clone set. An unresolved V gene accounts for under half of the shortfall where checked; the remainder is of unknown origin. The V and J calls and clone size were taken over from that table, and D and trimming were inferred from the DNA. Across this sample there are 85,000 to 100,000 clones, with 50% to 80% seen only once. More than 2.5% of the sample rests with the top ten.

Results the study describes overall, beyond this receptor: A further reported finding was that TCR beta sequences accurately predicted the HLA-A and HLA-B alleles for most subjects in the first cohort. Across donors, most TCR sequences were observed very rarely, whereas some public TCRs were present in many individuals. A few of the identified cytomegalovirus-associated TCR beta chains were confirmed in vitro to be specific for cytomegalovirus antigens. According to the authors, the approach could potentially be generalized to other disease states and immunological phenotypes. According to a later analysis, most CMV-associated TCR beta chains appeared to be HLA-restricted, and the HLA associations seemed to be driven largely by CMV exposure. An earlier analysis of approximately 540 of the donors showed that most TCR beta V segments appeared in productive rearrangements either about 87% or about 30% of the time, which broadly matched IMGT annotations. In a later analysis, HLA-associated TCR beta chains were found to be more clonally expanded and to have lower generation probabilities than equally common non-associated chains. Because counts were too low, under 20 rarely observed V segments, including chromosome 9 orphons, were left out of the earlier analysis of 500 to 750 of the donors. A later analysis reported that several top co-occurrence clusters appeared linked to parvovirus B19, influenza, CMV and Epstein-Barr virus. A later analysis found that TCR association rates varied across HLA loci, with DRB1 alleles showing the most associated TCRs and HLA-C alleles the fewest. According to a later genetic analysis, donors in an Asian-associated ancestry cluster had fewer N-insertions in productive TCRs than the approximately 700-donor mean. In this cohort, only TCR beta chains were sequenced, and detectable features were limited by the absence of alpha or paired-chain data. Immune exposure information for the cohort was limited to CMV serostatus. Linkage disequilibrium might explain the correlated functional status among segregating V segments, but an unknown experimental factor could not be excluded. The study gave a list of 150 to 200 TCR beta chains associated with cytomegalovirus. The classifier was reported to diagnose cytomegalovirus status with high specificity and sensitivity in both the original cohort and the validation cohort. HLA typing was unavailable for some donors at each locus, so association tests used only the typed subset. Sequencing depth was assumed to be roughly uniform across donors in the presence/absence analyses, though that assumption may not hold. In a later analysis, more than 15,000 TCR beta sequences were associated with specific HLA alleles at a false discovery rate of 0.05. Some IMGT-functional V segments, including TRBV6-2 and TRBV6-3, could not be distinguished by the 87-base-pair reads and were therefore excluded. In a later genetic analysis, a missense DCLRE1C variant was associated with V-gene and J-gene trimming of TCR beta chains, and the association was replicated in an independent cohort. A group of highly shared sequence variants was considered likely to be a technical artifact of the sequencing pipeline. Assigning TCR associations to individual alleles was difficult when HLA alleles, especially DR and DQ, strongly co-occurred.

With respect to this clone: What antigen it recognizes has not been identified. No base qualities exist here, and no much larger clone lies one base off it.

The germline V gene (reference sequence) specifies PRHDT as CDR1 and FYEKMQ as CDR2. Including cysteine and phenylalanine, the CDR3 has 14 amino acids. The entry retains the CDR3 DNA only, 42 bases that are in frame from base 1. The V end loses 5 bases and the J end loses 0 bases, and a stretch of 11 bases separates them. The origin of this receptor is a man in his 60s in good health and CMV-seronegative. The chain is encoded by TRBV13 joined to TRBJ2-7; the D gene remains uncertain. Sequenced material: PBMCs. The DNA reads TGTGCCAGCAGCCCACGACGGAGCTCCTACGAGCAGTACTTC. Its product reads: CASSPRRSSYEQYF.